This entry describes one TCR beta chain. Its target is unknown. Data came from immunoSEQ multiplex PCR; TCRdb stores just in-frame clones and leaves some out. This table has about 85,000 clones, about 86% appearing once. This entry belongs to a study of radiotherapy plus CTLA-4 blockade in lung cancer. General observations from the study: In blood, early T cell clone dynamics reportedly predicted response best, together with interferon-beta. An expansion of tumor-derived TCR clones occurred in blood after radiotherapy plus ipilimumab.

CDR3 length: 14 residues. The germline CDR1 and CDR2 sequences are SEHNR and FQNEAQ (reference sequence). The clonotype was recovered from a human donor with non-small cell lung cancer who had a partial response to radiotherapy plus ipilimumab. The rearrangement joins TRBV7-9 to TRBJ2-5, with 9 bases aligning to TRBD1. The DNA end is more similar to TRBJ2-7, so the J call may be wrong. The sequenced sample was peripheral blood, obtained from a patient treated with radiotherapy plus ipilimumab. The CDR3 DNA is TGTGCCAGCAGCCTGAGGGACAGGGATTACGAGCAGTACTTC. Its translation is CASSLRDRDYEQYF.